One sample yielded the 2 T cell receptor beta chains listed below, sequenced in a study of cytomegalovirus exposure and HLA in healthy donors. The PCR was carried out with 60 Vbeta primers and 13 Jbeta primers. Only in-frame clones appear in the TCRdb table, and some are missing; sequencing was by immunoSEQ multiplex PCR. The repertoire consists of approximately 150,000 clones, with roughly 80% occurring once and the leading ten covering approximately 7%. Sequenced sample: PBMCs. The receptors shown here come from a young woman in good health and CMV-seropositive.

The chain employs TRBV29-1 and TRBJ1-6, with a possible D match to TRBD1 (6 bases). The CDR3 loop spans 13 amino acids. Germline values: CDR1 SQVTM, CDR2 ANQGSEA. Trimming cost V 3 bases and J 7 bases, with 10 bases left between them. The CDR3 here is CSVDRGRNSPLHF. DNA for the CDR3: TGCAGCGTTGACAGGGGTCGGAATTCACCCCTCCACTTT.

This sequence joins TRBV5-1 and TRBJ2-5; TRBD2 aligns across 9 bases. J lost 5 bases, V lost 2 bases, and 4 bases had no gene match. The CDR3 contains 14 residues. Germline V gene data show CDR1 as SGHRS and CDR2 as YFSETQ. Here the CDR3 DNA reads TGCGCCAGCAGCTTCAGCGGGGGGAGCGAGACCCAGTACTTC. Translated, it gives CASSFSGGSETQYF.